This passage covers 16 T cell receptor beta chains from one sample sequenced in a study of blood T cell repertoires in COVID-19 (dated by TCRdb to the early 2020s). Library construction relied on the immunoSEQ multiplex PCR assay. The clones in this table, taken by TCRdb from immuneACCESS, are in-frame only. Not every clone is retained; where verified, under half of the shortfall comes from an unresolved V gene, and the cause of the rest is unknown. The sample contains fewer than 600,000 clones, over 75% of them found a single time. Of the sample, roughly 1.9% is held by the ten largest clones. Specimen: PBMCs or T cells enriched from blood (not recorded which). These receptors were collected from a woman aged 40-49 years who had recovered from COVID-19.

This clone was picked up one time. The gene calls are TRBV4-2 and TRBJ1-2, with D possibly TRBD1 on 6 matching bases. This CDR3 has 15 amino acids. Per the germline V gene, CDR1 is LGHNA and CDR2 is YNFKEQ. V gave up 0 bases and J gave up 3 bases, with 11 bases separating them. The CDR3 here is CASSQDWGQDYGYTF. The CDR3 coding sequence is TGTGCCAGCAGCCAAGATTGGGGGCAAGACTATGGCTACACCTTC.

This clone was counted only a few times. The V and J genes are TRBV5-6 and TRBJ2-5, with TRBD2 matching 7 bases. After removal of 2 bases from V and 4 bases from J, the junction contained 8 bases not matched to a gene. Germline V gives CDR1 SGHDT, CDR2 YYEEEE. The CDR3 has 15 amino acids. The CDR3 bases are TGTGCCAGCAGCTTCGGTGGGAGGGCCAGAGAGACCCAGTACTTC. Amino acid sequence: CASSFGGRARETQYF.

Notes on this clone: The junction differs from germline at one of its ends, possibly a read error. The V call is TRBV5-1, the J call TRBJ2-1; no clear D gene. CDR1 SGHRS and CDR2 YFSETQ come from the germline V gene. The CDR3 loop spans 12 amino acids. The CDR3, as DNA: TGCGCCAGTAGCTCAGACTACAATGAGCAGTTCTTC. It codes for CASSSDYNEQFF.

This clone was recorded only once. The chain is built from TRBV4-1 and TRBJ2-7; 15 nucleotides line up with TRBD2. CDR1 and CDR2 (germline): MGHRA, YSYEKL. The CDR3 has 15 residues. V was clipped by 6 bases and J by 7 bases; unmatched bases: 7. This chain's CDR3 is CASRGGLAGGGEQYF. In nucleotides, the CDR3 is TGCGCCAGCAGGGGGGGACTAGCGGGAGGTGGTGAGCAGTACTTC.

CDR3 sequence (DNA): TGCGCCAGCAGCCGTCCGGGGACAATCAACAATGAGCAGTTCTTC. Its translation: CASSRPGTINNEQFF. The chain couples TRBV4-1 to TRBJ2-1; tentatively, D is TRBD1 (6 bases). Germline V gene lookup returns CDR1 MGHRA and CDR2 YSYEKL. The V and J ends lost 4 bases and 5 bases respectively, with 15 bases between them. This CDR3 comprises 15 residues.

This chain joins TRBV2 and TRBJ1-5; D uncertain. V lost 7 bases and J lost 1, with 11 bases in between. In germline, CDR1 is SNHLY, CDR2 FYNNEI. The CDR3 runs to 14 residues. The CDR3 region is CASIEAESNQPQHF. DNA of the CDR3: TGTGCCAGCATAGAGGCAGAAAGCAATCAGCCCCAGCATTTT. Combining the CDR3 with reference TRBV2 and TRBJ1-5 gives the whole variable domain EPEVTQTPSHQVTQMGQEVILRCVPISNHLYFYWYRQILGQKVEFLVSFYNNEISEKSEIFDDQFSVERPDGSNFTLKIRSTKLEDSAMYFCASIEAESNQPQHFGDGTRLSIL.

Only one count was recorded for this clone. The rearrangement joins TRBV27 to TRBJ2-1; a weak D match, TRBD2 (5 bases). This CDR3 comprises 15 residues. From germline, CDR1 is MNHEY and CDR2 SMNVEV (reference sequence). Deletions cut 6 bases from V and 0 bases from J, with 12 bases between. CDR3 DNA: TGTGCCAGCAGACTCCATGGGAGCTCCTACAATGAGCAGTTCTTC. Its protein is CASRLHGSSYNEQFF.

The chain carries TRBV4-3 and TRBJ2-1; 11 bases map to TRBD2. Unmatched junction bases numbered 7, after V lost 1 base and J lost 5 bases. Germline values: CDR1 LGHNA, CDR2 YSLEER. The CDR3 is 17 amino acids. The CDR3 here is CASSQAPGTSGDNEQFF. As DNA, the CDR3 is TGCGCCAGCAGCCAAGCCCCCGGGACTAGCGGAGACAATGAGCAGTTCTTC.

The chain carries TRBV4-3 and TRBJ2-3; TRBD2 agrees at 7 bases. The V gene end was trimmed by 2 bases and the J gene end by 2 bases; junction bases not matched to a gene: 10. The CDR3 has 17 amino acids. Germline CDR1 LGHNA, CDR2 YSLEER. The CDR3 loop reads CASSQNWLAGYTDTQYF. For the CDR3, the DNA is TGCGCCAGCAGCCAAAACTGGTTAGCGGGTTACACAGATACGCAGTATTTT.

The chain joins TRBV14 to TRBJ1-2, with D unresolved. This CDR3 spans 13 amino acids. V dropped 2 bases and J dropped 2 bases, with 6 bases sitting between them. The germline V gene encodes CDR1 SGHDN and CDR2 FVKESK. CDR3 in DNA: TGTGCCAGCAGCCAACGAGGAAACTATGGCTACACCTTC. Its protein is CASSQRGNYGYTF.

The DNA for the CDR3 is TGTGCCAGCAGAGTCAGGACCGGGGAGCTGTTTTTT. It specifies CASRVRTGELFF. The chain is built from TRBV2 and TRBJ2-2, with no clear D. Germline V gene lookup returns CDR1 SNHLY and CDR2 FYNNEI. Trimming pared 6 bases from V and 5 bases from J, leaving 7 bases between. The CDR3 loop spans 12 amino acids.

V and J are TRBV18 and TRBJ2-2, with 9 bases identical to TRBD1. CDR3 length equals 15 residues. The germline V gene encodes CDR1 KGHSH and CDR2 LQKENI. The ends lost 6 bases at V and 3 bases at J; junction bases unmatched: 5. CDR3 in amino acids: CASSPGQGHTGELFF. CDR3 bases: TGTGCCAGCTCTCCGGGACAGGGTCACACCGGGGAGCTGTTTTTT.

The genes are TRBV2 and TRBJ1-2; 9 nucleotides match TRBD1. Trimming removed 6 bases from V and 8 bases from J; junction bases left unmatched: 13. CDR1 and CDR2 (germline): SNHLY, FYNNEI. There are 15 residues in the CDR3. Written as DNA, the CDR3 is TGTGCCAGCAGGAGAACCGGGACAGGGTCCGAGGGCTACACCTTC. It encodes CASRRTGTGSEGYTF.

The chain carries TRBV18 and TRBJ1-2; 7 nucleotides match TRBD1. The CDR3 runs to 15 residues. From germline, CDR1 is KGHSH and CDR2 LQKENI. The ends lost 6 bases at V and 2 bases at J; junction bases unmatched: 9. CDR3 protein: CASSQGTAPNYGYTF. In DNA, the CDR3 is TGTGCCAGCTCCCAGGGGACAGCTCCGAACTATGGCTACACCTTC. The whole variable domain, filled in from reference TRBV18 and TRBJ1-2, reads NAGVMQNPRHLVRRRGQEARLRCSPMKGHSHVYWYRQLPEEGLKFMVYLQKENIIDESGMPKERFSAEFPKEGPSILRIQQVVRGDSAAYFCASSQGTAPNYGYTFGSGTRLTVV.

V gene TRBV4-3 combines with J gene TRBJ2-5; no clear D gene. CDR3 size: 15 residues. Trimming pared 8 bases from V and 1 base from J, leaving 17 bases between. From germline, CDR1 is LGHNA and CDR2 YSLEER. This CDR3 is CASAERLGSQETQYF. The CDR3 region has the DNA TGCGCCAGCGCAGAACGTCTCGGGTCCCAAGAGACCCAGTACTTC.

The rearrangement uses TRBV11-2 and TRBJ1-4, with D possibly TRBD1 on 5 matching bases. The V end lost 3 bases, the J end lost 8 bases, and 16 bases lay between the germline ends. Per the germline V gene, CDR1 is SGHAT and CDR2 is FQNNGV. The CDR3 extends over 15 amino acids. The CDR3 loop reads CASSFGHSAGEKLFF. The CDR3 nucleotides are TGTGCCAGCAGCTTTGGACACTCGGCAGGGGAAAAACTGTTTTTT.